The 29 T cell receptor beta chains below were found in one sample sequenced in a study of beta chain features in type 1 diabetes. The entirety of the isolated RNA underwent reverse transcription, so expressed TCRB transcripts were sequenced. Method: immunoSEQ multiplex PCR; TCRdb's copy keeps in-frame clones and lacks some. The sample shows about 330,000 clones, more than 9.5% of them seen only once. Sequencing used naive CD4+ T cells from blood. These receptors originate from a woman in her 30s in good health.

V usage is TRBV19 and J usage is TRBJ2-6; 8 bases line up with TRBD1. V lost 6 bases and J lost 0; bases outside the gene matches: 10. The CDR3 runs to 18 residues. The germline V gene encodes CDR1 LNHDA and CDR2 SQIVND (reference sequence). The CDR3 region is CASRGGQGLGSGANVLTF. The CDR3 DNA reads TGTGCCAGTAGGGGTGGACAGGGATTAGGCTCTGGGGCCAACGTCCTGACTTTC.

The rearrangement uses TRBV7-2 and TRBJ2-2; 12 bases agree with TRBD2. The CDR3 has 16 residues. From germline, CDR1 is SGHTA and CDR2 FQGNSA. The J segment lost 7 bases and the V segment lost 1 base, leaving 4 bases of the junction unmatched. The CDR3 DNA sequence: TGTGCCAGCAGCTTAGGACTAGCGGGAGTTTTCGGGGAGCTGTTTTTT. It encodes CASSLGLAGVFGELFF.

J is TRBJ2-1 and V is TRBV7-3; 13 nucleotides line up with TRBD2. J lost 9 bases, V lost 5 bases, and 4 bases had no gene match. CDR1 SGHTA and CDR2 FQGTGA come from the germline V gene. This CDR3 contains 14 residues. CDR3 loop: CASSTSGGVTEQFF. CDR3 bases: TGTGCCAGCAGCACTAGCGGGGGGGTCACTGAGCAGTTCTTC.

This clone was detected a few times. This chain uses TRBV6-5 with TRBJ2-7; 9 nucleotides align to TRBD2. The CDR3 is 14 residues long. The germline gives CDR1 MNHEY, CDR2 SVGAGI. The junction had 6 bases not matched to a gene; V was cut back by 6 bases and J by 3 bases. CDR3 DNA sequence: TGTGCCAGCAGGCAGGGACTAGCAGGCTACGAGCAGTACTTC. It encodes CASRQGLAGYEQYF.

The chain carries TRBV7-9 and TRBJ2-7; D is perhaps TRBD1 (5 bases). Germline CDR1 and CDR2: SEHNR and FQNEAQ (reference sequence). V gave up 4 bases and J gave up 3 bases, with 10 bases separating them. The CDR3 covers 13 residues. The CDR3 spells CASSSTDSYEQYF. For the CDR3, the DNA is TGTGCCAGCAGCTCGACAGACAGCTACGAGCAGTACTTC.

This clone has just a few counts. J is TRBJ2-7 and V is TRBV7-3; 9 bases line up with TRBD2. Trimming removed 2 bases from V and 5 bases from J; junction bases left unmatched: 7. The CDR3 runs to 15 residues. Per germline, CDR1 SGHTA and CDR2 FQGTGA. CDR3 DNA sequence: TGTGCCAGCAGCTTACTAGCGGGGAGCGGCCACGAGCAGTACTTC. This codes for CASSLLAGSGHEQYF.

This clone was seen a few times. The chain has TRBV7-3 and TRBJ2-3; 7 bases align to TRBD2. The CDR3 totals 16 residues. J was trimmed by 0 bases and V by 1 base; bases with no gene match: 4. The germline CDR1 and CDR2 sequences are SGHTA and FQGTGA. The CDR3 coding sequence is TGTGCCAGCAGCTTAAGTCTAGCGGATAGCACAGATACGCAGTATTTT. Translating it yields CASSLSLADSTDTQYF.

This clone appeared a few times. V gene TRBV29-1 combines with J gene TRBJ2-1; TRBD2 matches at 11 bases. This CDR3 contains 15 residues. V was pared by 4 bases and J by 7 bases, with 9 bases of the junction left unmatched. Germline V gene data show CDR1 as SQVTM and CDR2 as ANQGSEA. The DNA of the CDR3 is TGCAGCGTTGGTTGGGTAGCGGGAGGGCTAAATGAGCAGTTCTTC. It encodes CSVGWVAGGLNEQFF.

V and J are TRBV25-1 and TRBJ1-4, with 7 bases fitting TRBD1. The V gene's germline CDR1 is MGHDK and CDR2 SYGVNS. This CDR3 has 13 amino acids. V shed 5 bases, J shed 7 bases, and the junction held 4 bases outside the gene matches. CDR3 DNA sequence: TGTGCCAGCAGTTGGACAGGTGGTGAAAAACTGTTTTTT. Translating it yields CASSWTGGEKLFF.

The V and J genes are TRBV29-1 and TRBJ2-7, with a tentative D call TRBD2 (5 bases). Germline V gives CDR1 SQVTM, CDR2 ANQGSEA. Trimming stripped 6 bases from V and 7 bases from J, with 13 bases between. The CDR3 contains 11 residues. CDR3 sequence reads: CSVDQTGEQYF. In DNA form, the CDR3 reads TGCAGCGTGGACCAGACGGGGGAGCAGTACTTC.

The chain couples TRBV27 to TRBJ2-2; 8 nucleotides align to TRBD2. Germline V gene data show CDR1 as MNHEY and CDR2 as SMNVEV (reference sequence). The CDR3 spans 16 residues. Trimming cost V 2 bases and J 7 bases; bases outside gene matches: 9. The CDR3 protein is CASSLLAGGLNGELFF. The CDR3 DNA sequence: TGTGCCAGCAGTTTACTCGCGGGAGGATTAAACGGGGAGCTGTTTTTT.

This clone was recorded a few times. This rearrangement joins TRBV7-3 to TRBJ2-5; D remains unclear. This CDR3 is 13 amino acids long. The V end was cut by 2 bases, the J end by 2 bases, with 6 bases between. Germline V gives CDR1 SGHTA, CDR2 FQGTGA. CDR3 nucleotides: TGTGCCAGCAGCTTAGCTAGACAAGAGACCCAGTACTTC. It codes for CASSLARQETQYF.

The J gene is TRBJ1-1, the V gene TRBV7-2, with D possibly matching TRBD1 (5 bases). Trimming removed 2 bases from V and 6 bases from J, with 13 bases in between. The CDR3 has 14 amino acids. The germline V gene has CDR1 SGHTA and CDR2 FQGNSA. The CDR3 DNA sequence: TGTGCCAGCAGCTTAATTCGACAGAGAGCTGAAGCTTTCTTT. Translating gives CASSLIRQRAEAFF.

The V gene is TRBV7-2, the J gene TRBJ2-5; possible D gene TRBD1, 5 bases. Trimming pared 3 bases from V and 2 bases from J, leaving 22 bases between. CDR1 is SGHTA, CDR2 FQGNSA, per germline. This CDR3 comprises 18 residues. CDR3 sequence: CASSFGSSGIREQETQYF. The CDR3 region has the DNA TGTGCCAGCAGCTTTGGATCCTCAGGGATTAGGGAACAAGAGACCCAGTACTTC.

The chain has TRBV18 and TRBJ1-2, with D uncertain. CDR3 length: 15 amino acids. Germline lookup yields CDR1 KGHSH and CDR2 LQKENI. V was pared by 2 bases and J by 0 bases, with 10 bases between. The CDR3 spells CASSPEVDSNYGYTF. In nucleotides, the CDR3 is TGTGCCAGCTCACCAGAAGTAGATTCTAACTATGGCTACACCTTC. The full variable domain, completed using reference TRBV18 and TRBJ1-2, is NAGVMQNPRHLVRRRGQEARLRCSPMKGHSHVYWYRQLPEEGLKFMVYLQKENIIDESGMPKERFSAEFPKEGPSILRIQQVVRGDSAAYFCASSPEVDSNYGYTFGSGTRLTVV.

This clone was counted a few times. The rearrangement links TRBV9 to TRBJ2-1; D remains unclear. The germline gives CDR1 SGDLS, CDR2 YYNGEE. The CDR3 loop spans 12 amino acids. Trimming shortened V by 3 bases and J by 8 bases, and 9 bases separated the two germline ends. DNA for the CDR3: TGTGCCAGCAGCGCACGGAGCGATGAGCAGTTCTTC. This codes for CASSARSDEQFF.

This clone appeared a few times. The chain links TRBV10-3 to TRBJ2-5; 7 bases agree with TRBD1. Germline assignment: CDR1 ENHRY and CDR2 SYGVKD. The CDR3 runs 15 residues. Losses at the gene ends were 3 bases for V and 4 bases for J; bases not matched to a gene: 8. Written as DNA, the CDR3 is TGTGCCATCAGTGACCGACAGGGCCCGGGAGAGACCCAGTACTTC. This encodes CAISDRQGPGETQYF.

The rearrangement joins TRBV5-4 to TRBJ2-2, with D tentatively TRBD2 (6 bases). This CDR3 is 16 amino acids long. Germline V lookup: CDR1 SGHNT, CDR2 YYREEE (reference sequence). V lost 4 bases to trimming and J lost 8 bases, with 21 bases between them. CDR3 nucleotides: TGTGCCAGCAGCGCGAACCCGGGACTGGCAGCTGGGGAGCTGTTTTTT. It specifies CASSANPGLAAGELFF.

This clone was picked up a small number of times. The chain employs TRBV28 and TRBJ2-2; TRBD1 is a possible D gene (6 bases). V shed 6 bases and J shed 4 bases, with 21 bases lying between them. The germline V gene has CDR1 MDHEN and CDR2 SYDVKM. This CDR3 contains 17 residues. The DNA of the CDR3 is TGTGCCAGCAGCCCCCCCCAGGGGCTGGGGAGCACCGGGGAGCTGTTTTTT. Translation: CASSPPQGLGSTGELFF. Based on the CDR3 plus reference TRBV28 and TRBJ2-2, the full variable domain is DVKVTQSSRYLVKRTGEKVFLECVQDMDHENMFWYRQDPGLGLRLIYFSYDVKMKEKGDIPEGYSVSREKKERFSLILESASTNQTSMYLCASSPPQGLGSTGELFFGEGSRLTVL.

This clone was picked up a small number of times. The chain carries TRBV7-9 and TRBJ1-5; 7 positions match TRBD1. Germline CDR1 reads SEHNR; CDR2 reads FQNEAQ (reference sequence). V shed 1 base and J 5 bases; nucleotides not matched to a gene: 8. The CDR3 extends over 16 amino acids. CDR3 bases: TGTGCCAGCAGCTTAGGACAGGGAACCGCATATCAGCCCCAGCATTTT. This sequence encodes CASSLGQGTAYQPQHF.

V usage is TRBV14 and J usage is TRBJ2-7; no definite D call. Germline V CDR1 and CDR2: SGHDN, FVKESK. The CDR3 length is 13 residues. Trimming left V 4 bases short and J 2 bases short, with 9 bases between. CDR3 region: CASSRGVAYEQYF. CDR3 sequence (DNA): TGTGCCAGCAGCCGTGGAGTGGCCTACGAGCAGTACTTC.

Turning to this clone: Compared with germline, one end of the junction differs, possibly owing to a read error. The chain has TRBV7-7 and TRBJ2-2; tentatively, D is TRBD1 (6 bases). The CDR3 runs 15 residues. CDR1 is SSHAT and CDR2 is FNYEAQ in the germline V gene (reference sequence). The CDR3 DNA follows: TGTGCTAGCAGCTCGACAGGACAGAACACCGGGGAGCTGTTTTTT. This codes for CASSSTGQNTGELFF.

CDR3 amino acids: CAWSGRATNEKLFF. The CDR3 nucleotides are TGTGCCTGGAGTGGGAGGGCAACTAATGAAAAACTGTTTTTT. The chain carries TRBV30 and TRBJ1-4; D remains ambiguous. Trimming pared 1 base from V and 0 bases from J, leaving 6 bases between. CDR1 GTSNPN and CDR2 SVGIG come from the germline V gene (reference sequence). The CDR3 contains 14 residues.

This clone was seen a few times. The J gene is TRBJ1-1, the V gene TRBV2; TRBD1 matches 7 bases. The CDR3 has 16 residues. The junction had 13 bases not matched to a gene; V was cut back by 8 bases and J by 1 base. Germline loops: CDR1 SNHLY, CDR2 FYNNEI. The CDR3 loop reads CASVVTRTGPNTEAFF. The CDR3 nucleotides read TGTGCCAGCGTTGTTACTCGGACAGGACCGAACACTGAAGCTTTCTTT.

This rearrangement joins TRBV7-2 to TRBJ2-5; 7 nucleotides match TRBD1. V trimming: 5 bases; J trimming: 4 bases; junction bases outside the gene matches: 7. Germline assignment: CDR1 SGHTA and CDR2 FQGNSA. CDR3 length: 14 amino acids. CDR3: CASSQTWDRETQYF. The CDR3 region has the DNA TGTGCCAGCAGCCAGACCTGGGACAGAGAGACCCAGTACTTC. The full variable domain, in which reference TRBV7-2 and TRBJ2-5 provide the parts outside the CDR3, is GAGVSQSPSNKVTEKGKDVELRCDPISGHTALYWYRQSLGQGLEFLIYFQGNSAPDKSGLPSDRFSAERTGGSVSTLTIQRTQQEDSAVYLCASSQTWDRETQYFGPGTRLLVL.

This clone was recorded a few times. The V gene is TRBV28, the J gene TRBJ2-1, with 8 bases matching TRBD2. Germline assignment: CDR1 MDHEN and CDR2 SYDVKM. Germline trimming cut 3 bases from V and 6 bases from J; bases unmatched to any gene: 13. CDR3 length equals 17 residues. The CDR3 coding sequence is TGTGCCAGCAGTTTTTGGGGGAAAGCGGGAGAATTCAATGAGCAGTTCTTC. It is translated as CASSFWGKAGEFNEQFF.

The chain has TRBV5-1 and TRBJ2-1; no clear D gene. CDR3 size: 15 residues. V dropped 0 bases and J dropped 7 bases, with 14 bases sitting between them. Germline CDR1 and CDR2: SGHRS and YFSETQ. CDR3 in DNA: TGCGCCAGCAGCTTGGCCAGTTGGAGTTCGAATGAGCAGTTCTTC. Its translation: CASSLASWSSNEQFF.

The chain joins TRBV28 to TRBJ2-7; D is possibly TRBD1 (7 bases). This CDR3 contains 12 residues. The V end lost 7 bases, the J end lost 5 bases, and 12 bases lay between the germline ends. Germline lookup yields CDR1 MDHEN and CDR2 SYDVKM. As DNA, the CDR3 is TGTGCCAGCACCCAGGGGGGTGACGAGCAGTACTTC. Its protein is CASTQGGDEQYF. Filled out from reference TRBV28 and TRBJ2-7, the complete variable domain reads DVKVTQSSRYLVKRTGEKVFLECVQDMDHENMFWYRQDPGLGLRLIYFSYDVKMKEKGDIPEGYSVSREKKERFSLILESASTNQTSMYLCASTQGGDEQYFGPGTRLTVT.

The chain employs TRBV4-2 and TRBJ2-7; D call uncertain. The CDR3 sequence is 12 residues long. Germline CDR1 is LGHNA and CDR2 is YNFKEQ. The germline V and J ends were trimmed by 0 bases and 3 bases, with 3 bases remaining between them. The CDR3 bases are TGTGCCAGCAGCCAAGACCGCTACGAGCAGTACTTC. Amino acids: CASSQDRYEQYF.